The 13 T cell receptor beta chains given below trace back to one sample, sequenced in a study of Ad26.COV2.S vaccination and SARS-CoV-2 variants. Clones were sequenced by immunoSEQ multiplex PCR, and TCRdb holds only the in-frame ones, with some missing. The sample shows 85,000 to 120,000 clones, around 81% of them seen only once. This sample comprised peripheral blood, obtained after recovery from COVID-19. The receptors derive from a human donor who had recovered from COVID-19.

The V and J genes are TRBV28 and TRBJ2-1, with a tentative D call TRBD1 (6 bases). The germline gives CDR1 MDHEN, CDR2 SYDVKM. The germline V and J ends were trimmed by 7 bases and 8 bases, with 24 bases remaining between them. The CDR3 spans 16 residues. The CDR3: CASTPHGARGKDEQFF. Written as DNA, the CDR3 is TGTGCCAGCACCCCCCATGGGGCCAGGGGAAAAGATGAGCAGTTCTTC.

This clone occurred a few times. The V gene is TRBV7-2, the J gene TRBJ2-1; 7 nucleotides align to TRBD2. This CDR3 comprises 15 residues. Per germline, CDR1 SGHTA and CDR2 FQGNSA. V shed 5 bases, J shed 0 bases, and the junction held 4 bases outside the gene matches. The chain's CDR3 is CASSPRGSSYNEQFF. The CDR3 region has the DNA TGTGCCAGCAGCCCGCGGGGGAGCTCCTACAATGAGCAGTTCTTC.

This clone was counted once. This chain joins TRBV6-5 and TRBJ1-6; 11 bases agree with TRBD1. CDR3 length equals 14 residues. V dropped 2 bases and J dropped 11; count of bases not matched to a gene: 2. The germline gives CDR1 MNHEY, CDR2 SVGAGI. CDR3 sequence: CASSYRDRGAPLHF. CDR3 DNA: TGTGCCAGCAGTTACAGGGACAGGGGGGCACCCCTCCACTTT.

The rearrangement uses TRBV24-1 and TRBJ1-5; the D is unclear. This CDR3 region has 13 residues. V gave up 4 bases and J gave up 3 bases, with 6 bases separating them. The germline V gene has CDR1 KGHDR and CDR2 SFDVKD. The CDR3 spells CATSDRTNQPQHF. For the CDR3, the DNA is TGTGCCACCAGTGACCGGACCAATCAGCCCCAGCATTTT.

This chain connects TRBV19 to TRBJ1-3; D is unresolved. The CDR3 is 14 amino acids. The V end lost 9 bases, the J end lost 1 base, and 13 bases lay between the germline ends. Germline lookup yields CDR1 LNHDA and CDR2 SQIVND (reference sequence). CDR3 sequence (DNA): TGTGCCAGCGCGTTTAGCATTTCTGGAAACACCATATATTTT. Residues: CASAFSISGNTIYF. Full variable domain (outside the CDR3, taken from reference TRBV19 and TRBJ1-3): DGGITQSPKYLFRKEGQNVTLSCEQNLNHDAMYWYRQDPGQGLRLIYYSQIVNDFQKGDIAEGYSVSREKKESFPLTVTSAQKNPTAFYLCASAFSISGNTIYFGEGSWLTVV.

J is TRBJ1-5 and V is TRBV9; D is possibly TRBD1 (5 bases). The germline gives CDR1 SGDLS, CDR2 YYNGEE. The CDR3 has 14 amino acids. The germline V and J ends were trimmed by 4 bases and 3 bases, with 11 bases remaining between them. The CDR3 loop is CASSKMGDNQPQHF. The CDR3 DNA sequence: TGTGCCAGCAGCAAAATGGGGGACAATCAGCCCCAGCATTTT.

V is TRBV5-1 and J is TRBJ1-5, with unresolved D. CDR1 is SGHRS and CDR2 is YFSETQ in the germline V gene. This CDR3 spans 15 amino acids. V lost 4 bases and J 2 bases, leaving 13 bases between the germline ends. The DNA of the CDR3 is TGCGCCAGCAGCCCTATTGGTGGGGGCAATCAGCCCCAGCATTTT. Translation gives CASSPIGGGNQPQHF.

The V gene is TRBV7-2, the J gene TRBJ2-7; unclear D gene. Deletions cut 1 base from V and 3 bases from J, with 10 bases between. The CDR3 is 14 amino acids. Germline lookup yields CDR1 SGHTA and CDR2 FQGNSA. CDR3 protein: CASSLGLLGYEQYF. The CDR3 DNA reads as TGTGCCAGCAGCTTAGGCCTCCTCGGCTACGAGCAGTACTTC. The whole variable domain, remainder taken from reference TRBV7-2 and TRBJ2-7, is GAGVSQSPSNKVTEKGKDVELRCDPISGHTALYWYRQSLGQGLEFLIYFQGNSAPDKSGLPSDRFSAERTGGSVSTLTIQRTQQEDSAVYLCASSLGLLGYEQYFGPGTRLTVT.

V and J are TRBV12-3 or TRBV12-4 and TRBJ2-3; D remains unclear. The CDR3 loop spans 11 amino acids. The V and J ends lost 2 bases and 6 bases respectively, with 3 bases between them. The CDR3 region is CASSLFDTQYF. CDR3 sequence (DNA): TGTGCCAGCAGTTTATTCGATACGCAGTATTTT.

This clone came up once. The CDR3 DNA reads TGTGCCAGCAGTGAATCAGGGGACCAATTTTCACCCCTCCACTTT. Amino acid sequence: CASSESGDQFSPLHF. This sequence joins TRBV2 and TRBJ1-6; TRBD1 is a possible D gene (6 bases). The CDR3 totals 15 residues. V was cut by 2 bases and J by 9 bases, with 14 bases left in between. The V gene's germline CDR1 is SNHLY and CDR2 FYNNEI.

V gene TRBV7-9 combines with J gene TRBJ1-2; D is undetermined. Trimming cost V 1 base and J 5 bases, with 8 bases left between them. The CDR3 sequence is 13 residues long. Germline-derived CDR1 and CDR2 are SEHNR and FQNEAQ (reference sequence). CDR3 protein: CASSLELDYGYTF. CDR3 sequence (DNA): TGTGCCAGCAGCTTAGAATTAGATTATGGCTACACCTTC.

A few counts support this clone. The CDR3: CASSWTQGDYGYTF. The CDR3 nucleotides are TGTGCCAGCAGTTGGACCCAGGGGGACTATGGCTACACCTTC. The chain employs TRBV6-5 and TRBJ1-2; 7 bases are shared with TRBD1. CDR1 MNHEY and CDR2 SVGAGI come from the germline V gene. The CDR3 consists of 14 residues. Trimming cost V 4 bases and J 3 bases; bases outside gene matches: 5.

CDR3 region: CASNKRQGEVYGYTF. CDR3 DNA: TGTGCCAGCAACAAGAGGCAGGGGGAGGTCTATGGCTACACCTTC. This chain joins TRBV6-5 and TRBJ1-2, with 7 nucleotides matching TRBD1. V lost 7 bases, J lost 4 bases, and 12 bases stayed unmatched. Germline-derived CDR1 and CDR2 are MNHEY and SVGAGI. CDR3 length: 15 amino acids.